These 10 T cell receptor beta chains came from one sample sequenced in a study of breast tumors, draining lymph nodes, adjacent tissues. One entry per CDR3 protein results from TCRdb running MiXCR on the multiplex PCR reads. The table records about 17,000 distinct CDR3 sequences, 60% to 70% of them present only once. Sample: tumor-adjacent breast tissue. These receptors came from a female donor with breast cancer. Some clones in this sample may be carry-over from other donors' samples.

The J gene is TRBJ2-7, the V gene TRBV7-9; 12 bases match TRBD2. Germline V CDR1 and CDR2: SEHNR, FQNEAQ (reference sequence). The CDR3 spans 15 residues. The V segment lost 5 bases and the J segment 4 bases; nucleotides outside the gene matches: 6. This CDR3 is CASSDRTSGKYEQYF. The CDR3 DNA sequence: TGTGCCAGCAGCGATCGGACTAGCGGGAAATACGAGCAGTACTTC.

On this clonotype: Without the conserved terminal phenylalanine or tryptophan, this CDR3 likely stems from a read error. No DNA is shown, since the ends of the CDR3 on it are uncertain; the CDR3 is the one TCRdb lists. This chain connects TRBV4-1 to TRBJ1-5; TRBD1 is the table's D call and was not checked against the DNA. CDR1 MGHRA and CDR2 YSYEKL come from the germline V gene. Inclusive of both ends, the CDR3 amounts to 9 amino acids. This chain's CDR3 is CASSQEGRG.

This clonotype is medium-sized (0.01 to 0.1%) within its sample. The V and J genes are TRBV20-1 and TRBJ1-2; D might be TRBD1 (6 bases). V lost 2 bases, J lost 8 bases, and 18 bases lay in between. Germline lookup yields CDR1 DFQATT and CDR2 SNEGSKA (reference sequence). The CDR3 length is 14 residues. In DNA form, the CDR3 reads TGCAGTGCTAGAAACAGGGAGAGCGTGAGAGGCTACACCTTC. It is translated as CSARNRESVRGYTF.

This clonotype showed up many times. The chain combines TRBV7-2 with TRBJ2-5; TRBD2 might be the D (6 bases). This CDR3 spans 15 amino acids. CDR1 is SGHTA, CDR2 FQGNSA, per germline. The germline V and J ends were trimmed by 2 bases and 4 bases, with 14 bases remaining between them. The CDR3 loop reads CASSLQPGVGETQYF. The CDR3 DNA sequence: TGTGCCAGCAGCTTACAACCGGGGGTAGGAGAGACCCAGTACTTC.

The chain has TRBV2 and TRBJ1-6, with D unclear. The length of the CDR3 is 14 residues. The V gene's germline CDR1 is SNHLY and CDR2 FYNNEI. The V end was cut by 4 bases, the J end by 9 bases, with 13 bases between. This CDR3 reads CASSVDLPGSPLHF. Here the CDR3 DNA reads TGTGCCAGCAGTGTGGACCTACCTGGTTCACCCCTCCACTTT.

This clonotype showed up just once. The J gene is TRBJ1-5, the V gene TRBV5-1, with a tentative D call TRBD1 (5 bases). V was shortened by 1 base and J by 1 base, with 6 bases between the two germline ends. Germline V gives CDR1 SGHRS, CDR2 YFSETQ. The length of the CDR3 is 14 residues. CDR3 in DNA: TGCGCCAGCAGCTTGACAGGCAGCAATCAGCCCCAGCATTTT. Its protein product is CASSLTGSNQPQHF.

In this sample, this clonotype turned up many times. This may come from a read error, since a much larger clone is one base off. The V gene is TRBV12-3 or TRBV12-4, the J gene TRBJ1-6; D is ambiguous. The V end lost 3 bases, the J end lost 7 bases, and 10 bases lay between the germline ends. This CDR3 contains 14 residues. CDR3 in DNA: TGTGCCAGCAGTTTCTGGCGGCTGAATTCACCCCTCCACTTT. This encodes CASSFWRLNSPLHF.

This clonotype has ten or more counts. The rearrangement uses TRBV28 and TRBJ2-5, with TRBD2 identical over 7 bases. Germline loops: CDR1 MDHEN, CDR2 SYDVKM. This CDR3 has 14 amino acids. The ends lost 5 bases at V and 9 bases at J; junction bases unmatched: 12. The CDR3: CASSSQGEGGSQYF. CDR3 bases: TGTGCCAGCAGTAGCCAAGGGGAGGGTGGTTCCCAGTACTTC.

This clonotype was counted many times. The V and J genes are TRBV25-1 and TRBJ2-6; TRBD1 aligns across 7 bases. This CDR3 is built from 18 residues. J was trimmed by 0 bases and V by 10 bases; bases with no gene match: 15. Germline V lookup: CDR1 MGHDK, CDR2 SYGVNS. The CDR3 spells CATSTGAGHSSGANVLTF. The DNA of the CDR3 is TGTGCCACTTCTACAGGGGCAGGGCATTCCTCTGGGGCCAACGTCCTGACTTTC.

This chain connects TRBV20-1 to TRBJ2-5, with a tentative D call TRBD2 (5 bases). The V end was cut by 4 bases, the J end by 0 bases, with 15 bases between. Germline CDR1 is DFQATT and CDR2 is SNEGSKA (reference sequence). The CDR3 is made up of 15 amino acids. CDR3: CSATCGSLYQETQYF. CDR3 nucleotides: TGCAGTGCTACTTGCGGGTCCCTGTACCAAGAGACCCAGTACTTC.